The 26 T cell receptor beta chains below were found in one sample sequenced in a study of T-cell reconstitution after alpha-beta-depleted transplantation in children (dated by TCRdb to the mid-2010s). Study-wide findings and limitations: Over the following months the frequencies of hyperexpanded clones went down, and after one year T-cell counts and TCRbeta diversity were mostly credited to newly produced T cells.

What these receptors recognize is not known. The library was obtained by PCR. Sequencing instrument: Illumina HiSeq 2500. Molecular barcoding was employed in the preparation of TCR libraries, with unique molecular identifiers being used to normalize TCRbeta repertoire quantification. TCRdb cleaned the public reads at Q25 with fastp, built clones with MiXCR and kept in-frame beta chains. Rows with one shared CDR3 protein collapse into an entry with the most common genes and DNA. Recorded for this sample are about 290,000 distinct CDR3 sequences; roughly 8.2% of them occurred a single time. The biggest ten clones account for approximately 9.1% of the sample. According to the study, the label for this sample's treatment or condition signals: allogeneic hematopoietic cell transplantation with graft depleted of TCRalphabeta T cells and CD19 B cells. The source was peripheral blood, collected 360 days after TCRalphabeta/CD19-depleted stem cell transplant. These receptors all stem from a female patient aged 2-9 years who had a stem cell transplant for Fanconi anemia, so the T cells may come from the graft donor.

In this sample, this clonotype turned up many times. The gene calls are TRBV10-1 and TRBJ2-7, with D tentatively TRBD1 (6 bases). From germline, CDR1 is WNHNN and CDR2 SYGVQD (reference sequence). The CDR3 is made up of 15 amino acids. The germline V and J ends were trimmed by 0 bases and 5 bases, with 14 bases remaining between them. CDR3 sequence reads: CASSESGARSNEQYF. In nucleotides, the CDR3 is TGCGCCAGCAGTGAGTCGGGGGCTAGGTCCAACGAGCAGTACTTC.

In this sample, this clonotype turned up once. The chain couples TRBV7-8 to TRBJ1-1, with D perhaps matching TRBD1 (5 bases). Germline CDR1 SGHVS, CDR2 FQNEAQ. Trimming took 5 bases from V and 7 from J, leaving 17 bases between them. CDR3 length: 14 amino acids. The CDR3 region has the DNA TGTGCCAGCAGCCCAGGGAGGATAGGGCTTGAAGCTTTCTTT. Amino acid sequence: CASSPGRIGLEAFF.

For this clonotype: The CDR3 end shows no conserved phenylalanine or tryptophan, and so a read error is likely. V gene TRBV7-9 combines with J gene TRBJ2-1; weak D call: TRBD1 (6 bases). Trimming stripped 3 bases from V and 3 bases from J, with 9 bases between. Germline values: CDR1 SEHNR, CDR2 FQNEAQ (reference sequence). The CDR3 runs to 14 residues. As DNA, the CDR3 is TGTGCCAGCAGCTTGGACAGCAGCTACAATGAGCAGTTCTTG. Protein product: CASSLDSSYNEQFL.

The rearrangement joins TRBV7-9 to TRBJ2-2; 9 bases match TRBD1. CDR1 is SEHNR and CDR2 is FQNEAQ in the germline V gene (reference sequence). V shed 1 base, J shed 4 bases, and the junction held 7 bases outside the gene matches. CDR3 size: 17 residues. CDR3 coding DNA: TGTGCCAGCAGCTTAGGATTTACAGGGGGCCGCACCGGGGAGCTGTTTTTT. This sequence encodes CASSLGFTGGRTGELFF.

Only a few counts were recorded for this clonotype. The rearrangement links TRBV21-1 to TRBJ2-7; the D call in the table, TRBD2, was not verified against the DNA. TRBV21-1 is assigned pseudogene status. The length of the CDR3 is 15 residues. CDR3 in DNA: TGTGCCAGCAGCAAAGACCCTAGCGGGGGGCCCGAGCAGTACTTC. Amino acids: CASSKDPSGGPEQYF.

The chain combines TRBV20-1 with TRBJ1-1; 7 bases line up with TRBD1. The CDR3 length is 12 residues. Unmatched junction bases numbered 12, after V lost 5 bases and J lost 12 bases. Germline lookup yields CDR1 DFQATT and CDR2 SNEGSKA (reference sequence). CDR3 nucleotide sequence: TGCAGTGCTCGAGGTCACAGGGGTTTGACTTTCTTT. Protein sequence: CSARGHRGLTFF.

This clonotype showed up many times. This chain links TRBV5-1 with TRBJ2-5; 7 bases match TRBD1. The CDR3 totals 14 residues. V was clipped by 4 bases and J by 2 bases; unmatched bases: 5. CDR1 and CDR2 from the germline V gene are SGHRS and YFSETQ. CDR3 coding DNA: TGCGCCAGCAGCCAGGGGGACCCTCAAGAGACCCAGTACTTC. Residues: CASSQGDPQETQYF.

This rearrangement joins TRBV6-4 to TRBJ2-1; 9 positions agree with TRBD2. The CDR3 sequence is 15 residues long. CDR1 and CDR2 (germline): MRHNA, SNTAGT. Germline trimming cut 0 bases from V and 8 bases from J; bases unmatched to any gene: 5. The CDR3 region is CASSDSSGGSDEQFF. CDR3 DNA: TGTGCCAGCAGTGACTCCAGCGGGGGGAGCGATGAGCAGTTCTTC.

This clonotype turned up a few times. The genes are TRBV7-9 and TRBJ2-7, with 8 bases matching TRBD1. V dropped 8 bases and J dropped 3; count of bases not matched to a gene: 9. The CDR3 consists of 14 residues. Germline V CDR1 and CDR2: SEHNR, FQNEAQ (reference sequence). The CDR3 region has the DNA TGTGCCAGCCAACAACAGGGGGGTAACTACGAGCAGTACTTC. It specifies CASQQQGGNYEQYF. Full variable domain (missing parts from reference TRBV7-9 and TRBJ2-7): DTGVSQNPRHKITKRGQNVTFRCDPISEHNRLYWYRQTLGQGPEFLTYFQNEAQLEKSRLLSDRFSAERPKGSFSTLEIQRTEQGDSAMYLCASQQQGGNYEQYFGPGTRLTVT.

This clonotype was observed many times. The rearrangement links TRBV29-1 to TRBJ2-1; D gene unclear. This CDR3 has 12 residues. Germline CDR1 and CDR2: SQVTM and ANQGSEA. With 2 bases removed from V and 8 bases from J, the gap between germline ends came to 10 bases. The CDR3 loop reads CSVESGIDEQFF. Written as DNA, the CDR3 is TGCAGCGTTGAATCTGGGATCGATGAGCAGTTCTTC.

This clonotype was counted at least ten times. The chain combines TRBV6-5 with TRBJ2-5; D tentatively reads TRBD1 or TRBD2 (5 bases each). Germline V gene lookup returns CDR1 MNHEY and CDR2 SVGAGI. The CDR3 is 18 residues long. V was trimmed by 6 bases and J by 5 bases, leaving 28 bases between them. For the CDR3, the DNA is TGTGCCAGCAGCCCCGGGACCACTGGGGAACCATCAGTTGAGACCCAGTACTTC. The encoded protein is CASSPGTTGEPSVETQYF.

This clonotype has just a few counts. This chain connects TRBV6-1 to TRBJ1-1; D gene ambiguous. The germline CDR1 and CDR2 sequences are MNHNS and SASEGT. V dropped 6 bases and J dropped 6 bases, with 17 bases sitting between them. The length of the CDR3 is 14 residues. Here the CDR3 reads CASRNPDWSAEAFF. The DNA of the CDR3 is TGTGCCAGCAGGAACCCGGACTGGTCGGCTGAAGCTTTCTTT.

This clonotype was observed at least ten times. V and J are TRBV12-3 or TRBV12-4 and TRBJ1-3; D gene ambiguous. Between the trimmed V and J ends, which lost 3 bases and 0 bases, there was a span of 15 bases. The CDR3 sequence is 17 residues long. The CDR3 sequence is CASSFRMAEISGNTIYF. CDR3 nucleotide sequence: TGTGCCAGCAGTTTTAGGATGGCGGAAATCTCTGGAAACACCATATATTTT.

The chain has TRBV6-2 or TRBV6-3 and TRBJ2-7; the match to TRBD1 covers 7 bases. The germline V gene has CDR1 MNHEY and CDR2 SVGEGT. CDR3 length equals 14 residues. The V segment lost 2 bases and the J segment 3 bases; nucleotides outside the gene matches: 4. The CDR3 sequence: CASSYDRVVYEQYV. In DNA form, the CDR3 reads TGTGCCAGCAGTTACGACAGGGTAGTCTACGAGCAGTACGTC.

This clonotype was counted many times. The gene calls are TRBV20-1 and TRBJ2-3; 9 bases fit TRBD2. Germline CDR1 reads DFQATT; CDR2 reads SNEGSKA (reference sequence). The CDR3 is made up of 16 amino acids. V lost 2 bases to trimming and J lost 5 bases; unmatched junction nucleotides: 11. The CDR3 here is CSARSYTSGFRDTQYF. CDR3 coding DNA: TGCAGTGCTAGATCCTATACTAGCGGGTTTCGAGATACGCAGTATTTT.

The rearrangement joins TRBV19 to TRBJ1-5, with D hard to call. The CDR3 totals 14 residues. From germline, CDR1 is LNHDA and CDR2 SQIVND (reference sequence). The ends were cut back, 3 bases at V and 5 bases at J, with 11 bases in the middle. CDR3 loop: CASSMFGNDQPQHF. The CDR3 DNA sequence: TGTGCCAGTAGTATGTTTGGGAACGATCAGCCCCAGCATTTT.

This clonotype was seen ten or more times. The rearrangement joins TRBV4-1 to TRBJ1-2, with 10 bases lining up with TRBD1. The length of the CDR3 is 14 residues. The germline V gene encodes CDR1 MGHRA and CDR2 YSYEKL. The J segment lost 7 bases and the V segment lost 5 bases, leaving 7 bases of the junction unmatched. This CDR3 reads CASSETGQGFGYTF. CDR3 in DNA: TGCGCCAGCAGCGAAACGGGACAGGGGTTTGGCTACACCTTC.

This clonotype appeared many times. This chain joins TRBV20-1 and TRBJ1-6; the D gene is possibly TRBD1 (5 bases). V was trimmed by 4 bases and J by 11 bases, leaving 24 bases between them. Germline V gene data show CDR1 as DFQATT and CDR2 as SNEGSKA (reference sequence). This CDR3 region has 16 residues. CDR3 region: CSATPVSTRRGPPLHF. CDR3 bases: TGCAGTGCTACTCCTGTCTCTACGAGGAGGGGTCCACCCCTCCACTTT.

This sequence joins TRBV20-1 and TRBJ2-2, with D possibly matching TRBD2 (5 bases). The CDR3 is 15 amino acids. V dropped 6 bases and J dropped 1 base, with 15 bases sitting between them. From germline, CDR1 is DFQATT and CDR2 SNEGSKA (reference sequence). The CDR3 is CSAYPLEKNTGELFF. CDR3 in DNA: TGCAGTGCCTACCCACTAGAAAAGAACACCGGGGAGCTGTTTTTT.

This clonotype was picked up many times. The genes are TRBV7-9 and TRBJ2-1, with D possibly being TRBD1 (5 bases). The germline CDR1 and CDR2 sequences are SEHNR and FQNEAQ (reference sequence). The CDR3 extends over 12 amino acids. V lost 8 bases and J lost 5, with 10 bases in between. CDR3 amino acids: CASQSRDNEQFF. The CDR3 DNA follows: TGTGCCAGCCAGTCCAGGGACAATGAGCAGTTCTTC.

The chain recombines TRBV5-1 with TRBJ2-6; 8 positions match TRBD2. This CDR3 contains 17 residues. V lost 4 bases, J lost 0 bases, and 6 bases stayed unmatched. The germline V gene has CDR1 SGHRS and CDR2 YFSETQ. The CDR3 nucleotides read TGCGCCAGCAGCGTGAGCGGGGGAGTCTCTGGGGCCAACGTCCTGACTTTC. Its protein product is CASSVSGGVSGANVLTF.

There are many counts of this clonotype. The chain combines TRBV5-1 with TRBJ2-7; D possibly matches TRBD1 or TRBD2 (7 bases each). Trimming shortened V by 0 bases and J by 3 bases, and 16 bases separated the two germline ends. Germline CDR1 and CDR2: SGHRS and YFSETQ. The CDR3 length is 16 residues. The CDR3 loop reads CASSLEGASGLYEQYF. CDR3 nucleotide sequence: TGCGCCAGCAGCTTGGAGGGGGCTAGCGGCCTCTACGAGCAGTACTTC.

This clonotype has a count of ten or more. The CDR3, as DNA: TGTGCCAGCAGCTTGCAATGGGGCACTGAAGCTTTCTTT. It codes for CASSLQWGTEAFF. The chain combines TRBV7-2 with TRBJ1-1; no definite D call. V lost 3 bases to trimming and J lost 4 bases, with 9 bases between them. CDR3 length equals 13 residues. The germline gives CDR1 SGHTA, CDR2 FQGNSA.

This clonotype was picked up many times. The V call is TRBV6-1, the J call TRBJ2-7; D is perhaps TRBD1 (5 bases). Germline lookup yields CDR1 MNHNS and CDR2 SASEGT. Trimming stripped 6 bases from V and 3 bases from J, with 9 bases between. This CDR3 is 12 amino acids long. The CDR3 DNA is TGTGCCAGCAGACAGGACCTCTACGAGCAGTACTTC. Amino acids: CASRQDLYEQYF.

Ten or more counts support this clonotype. The genes are TRBV27 and TRBJ1-3; unclear D gene. Between the trimmed V and J ends, which lost 0 bases and 0 bases, there was a span of 6 bases. The length of the CDR3 is 15 residues. CDR1 is MNHEY and CDR2 is SMNVEV in the germline V gene (reference sequence). CDR3 in DNA: TGTGCCAGCAGTTTATCAGGCATCTCTGGAAACACCATATATTTT. Translating it yields CASSLSGISGNTIYF.

The sample holds many counts of this clonotype. This chain joins TRBV20-1 and TRBJ2-6; no definite D call. Per germline, CDR1 DFQATT and CDR2 SNEGSKA (reference sequence). Trimming stripped 2 bases from V and 0 bases from J, with 11 bases between. The CDR3 is 16 residues long. The CDR3 DNA is TGCAGTGCTAGAAATACACCAGGCTCTGGGGCCAACGTCCTGACTTTC. Amino acids: CSARNTPGSGANVLTF.